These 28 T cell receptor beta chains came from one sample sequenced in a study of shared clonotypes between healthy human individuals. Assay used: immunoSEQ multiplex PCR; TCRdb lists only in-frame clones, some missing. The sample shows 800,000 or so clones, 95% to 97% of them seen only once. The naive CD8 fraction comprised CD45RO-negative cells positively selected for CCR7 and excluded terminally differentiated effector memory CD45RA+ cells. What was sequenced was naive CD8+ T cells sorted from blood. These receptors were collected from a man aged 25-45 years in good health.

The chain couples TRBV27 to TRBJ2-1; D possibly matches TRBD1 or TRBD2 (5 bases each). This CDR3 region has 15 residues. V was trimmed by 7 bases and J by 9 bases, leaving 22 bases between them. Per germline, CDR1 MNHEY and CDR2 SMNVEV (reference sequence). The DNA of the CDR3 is TGTGCCAGCAAACAACTCCGGGACGTCGATATTGAGCAGTTCTTC. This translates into CASKQLRDVDIEQFF.

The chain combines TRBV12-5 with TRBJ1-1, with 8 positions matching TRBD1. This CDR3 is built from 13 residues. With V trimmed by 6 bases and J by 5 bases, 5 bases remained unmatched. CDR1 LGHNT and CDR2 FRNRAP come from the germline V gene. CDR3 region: CASGPTGGTEAFF. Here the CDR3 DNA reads TGTGCTAGTGGGCCTACAGGGGGGACTGAAGCTTTCTTT.

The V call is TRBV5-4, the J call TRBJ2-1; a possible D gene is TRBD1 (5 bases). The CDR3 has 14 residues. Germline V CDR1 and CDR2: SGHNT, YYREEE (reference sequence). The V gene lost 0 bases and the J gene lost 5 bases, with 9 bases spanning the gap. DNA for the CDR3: TGTGCCAGCAGCTTGGTCCCAGGGAACAATGAGCAGTTCTTC. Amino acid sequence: CASSLVPGNNEQFF.

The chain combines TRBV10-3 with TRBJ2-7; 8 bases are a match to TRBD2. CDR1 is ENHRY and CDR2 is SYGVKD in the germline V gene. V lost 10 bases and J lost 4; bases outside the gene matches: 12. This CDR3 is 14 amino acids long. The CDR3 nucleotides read TGTGCCACCGACCCCCGGGGGGGGAGGTACGAGCAGTACTTC. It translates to CATDPRGGRYEQYF.

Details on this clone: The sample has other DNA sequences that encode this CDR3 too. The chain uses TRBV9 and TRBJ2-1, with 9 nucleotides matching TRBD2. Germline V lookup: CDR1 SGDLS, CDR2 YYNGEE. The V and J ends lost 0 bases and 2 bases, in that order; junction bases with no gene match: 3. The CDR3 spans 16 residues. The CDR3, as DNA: TGTGCCAGCAGCGTAGAGGGACTAGCAGCCTACAATGAGCAGTTCTTC. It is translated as CASSVEGLAAYNEQFF.

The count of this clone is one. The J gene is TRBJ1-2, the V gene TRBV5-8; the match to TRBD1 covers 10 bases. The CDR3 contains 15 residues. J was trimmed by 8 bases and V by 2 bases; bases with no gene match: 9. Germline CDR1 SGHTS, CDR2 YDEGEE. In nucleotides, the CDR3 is TGTGCCAGCAGCTTCAGGAGACAGGGGGCGAAGGGCTACACCTTC. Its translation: CASSFRRQGAKGYTF.

The CDR3 loop reads CSATTLQDEAFF. CDR3 bases: TGCAGCGCCACCACCCTACAGGACGAAGCTTTCTTT. The rearrangement links TRBV29-1 to TRBJ1-1; TRBD1 might be the D (5 bases). There are 12 residues in the CDR3. Deletions cut 7 bases from V and 8 bases from J, with 17 bases between. Germline CDR1 and CDR2: SQVTM and ANQGSEA. Complete variable domain (other parts from reference TRBV29-1 and TRBJ1-1): SAVISQKPSRDICQRGTSLTIQCQVDSQVTMMFWYRQQPGQSLTLIATANQGSEATYESGFVIDKFPISRPNLTFSTLTVSNMSPEDSSIYLCSATTLQDEAFFGQGTRLTVV.

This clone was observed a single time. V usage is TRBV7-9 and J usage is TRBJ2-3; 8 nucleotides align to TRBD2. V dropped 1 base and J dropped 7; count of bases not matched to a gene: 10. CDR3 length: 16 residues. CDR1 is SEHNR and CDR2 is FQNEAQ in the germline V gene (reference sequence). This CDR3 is CASSLEGGSGTYTQYF. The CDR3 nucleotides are TGTGCCAGCAGCTTAGAGGGGGGTAGCGGGACTTATACGCAGTATTTT. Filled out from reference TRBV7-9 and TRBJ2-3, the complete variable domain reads DTGVSQNPRHKITKRGQNVTFRCDPISEHNRLYWYRQTLGQGPEFLTYFQNEAQLEKSRLLSDRFSAERPKGSFSTLEIQRTEQGDSAMYLCASSLEGGSGTYTQYFGPGTRLTVL.

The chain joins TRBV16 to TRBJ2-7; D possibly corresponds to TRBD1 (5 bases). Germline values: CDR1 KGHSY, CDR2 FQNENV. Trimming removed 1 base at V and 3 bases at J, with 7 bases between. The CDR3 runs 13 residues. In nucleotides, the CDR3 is TGTGCCAGCAGCCAATTCAGGGTCTACGAGCAGTACTTC. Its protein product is CASSQFRVYEQYF. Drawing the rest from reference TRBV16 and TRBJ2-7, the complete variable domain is GEEVAQTPKHLVRGEGQKAKLYCAPIKGHSYVFWYQQVLKNEFKFLISFQNENVFDETGMPKERFSAKCLPNSPCSLEIQATKLEDSAVYFCASSQFRVYEQYFGPGTRLTVT.

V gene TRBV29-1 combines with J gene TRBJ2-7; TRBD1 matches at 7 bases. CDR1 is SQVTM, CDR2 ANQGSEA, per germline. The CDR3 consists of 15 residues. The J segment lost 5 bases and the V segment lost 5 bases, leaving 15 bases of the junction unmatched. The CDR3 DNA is TGCAGCGTTCACCGTAGACAGGGATGCTACCACGAGCAGTACTTC. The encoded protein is CSVHRRQGCYHEQYF.

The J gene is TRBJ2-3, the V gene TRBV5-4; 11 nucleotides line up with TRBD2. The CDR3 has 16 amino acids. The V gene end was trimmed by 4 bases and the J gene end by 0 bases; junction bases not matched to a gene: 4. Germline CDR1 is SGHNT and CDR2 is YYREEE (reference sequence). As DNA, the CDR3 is TGTGCCAGCAGCCCATGGACTAGCGGGAGCACAGATACGCAGTATTTT. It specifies CASSPWTSGSTDTQYF. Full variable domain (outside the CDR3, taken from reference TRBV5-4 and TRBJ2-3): ETGVTQSPTHLIKTRGQQVTLRCSSQSGHNTVSWYQQALGQGPQFIFQYYREEENGRGNFPPRFSGLQFPNYSSELNVNALELDDSALYLCASSPWTSGSTDTQYFGPGTRLTVL.

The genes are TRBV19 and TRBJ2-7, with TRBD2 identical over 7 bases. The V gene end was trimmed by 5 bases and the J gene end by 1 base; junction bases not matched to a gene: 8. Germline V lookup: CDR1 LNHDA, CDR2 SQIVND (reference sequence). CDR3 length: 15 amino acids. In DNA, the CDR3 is TGTGCCAGTAGTTTTGCGACTAGCCCGTCCTACGAGCAGTACTTC. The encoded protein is CASSFATSPSYEQYF.

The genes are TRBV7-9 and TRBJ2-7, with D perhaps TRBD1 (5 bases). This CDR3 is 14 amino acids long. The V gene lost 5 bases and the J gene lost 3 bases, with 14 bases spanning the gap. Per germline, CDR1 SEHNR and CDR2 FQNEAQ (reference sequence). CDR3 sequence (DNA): TGTGCCAGCAGCCAAAAGCAGGGTAGCTACGAGCAGTACTTC. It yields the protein CASSQKQGSYEQYF.

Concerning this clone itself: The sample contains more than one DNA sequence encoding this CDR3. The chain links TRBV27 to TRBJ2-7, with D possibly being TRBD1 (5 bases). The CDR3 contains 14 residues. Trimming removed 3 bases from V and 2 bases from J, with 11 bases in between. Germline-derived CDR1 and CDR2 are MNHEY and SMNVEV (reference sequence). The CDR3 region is CASSFQGSTYEQYF. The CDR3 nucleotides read TGTGCCAGCAGTTTTCAGGGCAGCACCTACGAGCAGTACTTC.

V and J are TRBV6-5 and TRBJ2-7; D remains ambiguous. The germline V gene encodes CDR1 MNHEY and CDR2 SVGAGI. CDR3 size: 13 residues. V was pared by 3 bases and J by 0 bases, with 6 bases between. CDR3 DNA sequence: TGTGCCAGCAGTTATGCGGTCTCCTACGAGCAGTACTTC. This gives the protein CASSYAVSYEQYF.

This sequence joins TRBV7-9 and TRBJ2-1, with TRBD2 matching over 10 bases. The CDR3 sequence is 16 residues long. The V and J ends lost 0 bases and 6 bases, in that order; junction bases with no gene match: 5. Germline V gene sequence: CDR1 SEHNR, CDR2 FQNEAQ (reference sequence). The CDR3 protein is CASSLAGLAKFNEQFF. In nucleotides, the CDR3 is TGTGCCAGCAGCTTAGCGGGACTAGCGAAATTCAATGAGCAGTTCTTC.

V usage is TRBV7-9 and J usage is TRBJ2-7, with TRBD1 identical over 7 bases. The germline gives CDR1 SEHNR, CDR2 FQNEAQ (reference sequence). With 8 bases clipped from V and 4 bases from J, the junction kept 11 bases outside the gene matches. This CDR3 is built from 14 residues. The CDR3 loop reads CASSRGILLYEQYF. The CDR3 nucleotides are TGTGCCAGCTCCAGGGGGATTCTTCTGTACGAGCAGTACTTC.

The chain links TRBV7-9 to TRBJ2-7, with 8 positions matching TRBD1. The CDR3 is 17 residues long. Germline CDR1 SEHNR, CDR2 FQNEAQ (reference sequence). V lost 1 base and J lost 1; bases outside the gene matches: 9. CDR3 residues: CASSLGPAGQESYEQYF. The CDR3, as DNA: TGTGCCAGCAGCTTAGGGCCGGCGGGACAGGAGTCCTACGAGCAGTACTTC.

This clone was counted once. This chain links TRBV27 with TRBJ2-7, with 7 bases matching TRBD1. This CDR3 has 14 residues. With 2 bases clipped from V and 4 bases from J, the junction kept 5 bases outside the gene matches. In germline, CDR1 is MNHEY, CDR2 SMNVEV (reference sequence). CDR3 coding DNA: TGTGCCAGCAGTTTAGCAGGGACAGATTACGAGCAGTACTTC. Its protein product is CASSLAGTDYEQYF.

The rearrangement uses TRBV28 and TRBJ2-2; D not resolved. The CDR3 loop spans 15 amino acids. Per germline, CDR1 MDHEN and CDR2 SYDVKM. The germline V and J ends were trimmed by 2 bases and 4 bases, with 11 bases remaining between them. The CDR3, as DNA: TGTGCCAGCAGTTTAAGGGCGGAGAGCACCGGGGAGCTGTTTTTT. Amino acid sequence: CASSLRAESTGELFF.

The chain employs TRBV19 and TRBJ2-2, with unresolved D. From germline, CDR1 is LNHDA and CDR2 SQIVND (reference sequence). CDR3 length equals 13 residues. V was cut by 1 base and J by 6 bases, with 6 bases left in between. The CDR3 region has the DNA TGTGCCAGTAGTATAGTGACGGCCGGGGAGCTGTTTTTT. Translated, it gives CASSIVTAGELFF.

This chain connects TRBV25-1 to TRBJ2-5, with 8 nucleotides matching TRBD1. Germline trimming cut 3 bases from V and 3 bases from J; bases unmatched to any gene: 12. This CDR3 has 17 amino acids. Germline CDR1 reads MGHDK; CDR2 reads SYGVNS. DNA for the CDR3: TGTGCCAGCAGTGAGTGGGACAGGTGGGGTCTGGAAGAGACCCAGTACTTC. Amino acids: CASSEWDRWGLEETQYF.

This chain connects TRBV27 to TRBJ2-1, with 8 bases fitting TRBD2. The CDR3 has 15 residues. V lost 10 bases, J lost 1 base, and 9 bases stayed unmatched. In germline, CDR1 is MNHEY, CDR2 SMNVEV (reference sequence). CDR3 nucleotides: TGTGCCACCTCTTTGCTAGCGGGTTCCTACAATGAGCAGTTCTTC. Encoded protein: CATSLLAGSYNEQFF.

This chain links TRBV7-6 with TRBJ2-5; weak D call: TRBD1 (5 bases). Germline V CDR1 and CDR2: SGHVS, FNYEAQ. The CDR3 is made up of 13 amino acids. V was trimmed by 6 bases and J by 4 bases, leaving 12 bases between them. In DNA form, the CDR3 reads TGTGCCAGCAGGCTGTGGGGCGGAGAGACCCAGTACTTC. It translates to CASRLWGGETQYF.

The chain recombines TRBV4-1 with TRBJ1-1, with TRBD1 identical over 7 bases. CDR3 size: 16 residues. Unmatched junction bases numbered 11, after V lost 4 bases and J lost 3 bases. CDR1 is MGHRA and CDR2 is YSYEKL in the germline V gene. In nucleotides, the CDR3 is TGCGCCAGCAGCCTCCGACAGGGTCAGGGCGACACTGAAGCTTTCTTT. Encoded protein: CASSLRQGQGDTEAFF.

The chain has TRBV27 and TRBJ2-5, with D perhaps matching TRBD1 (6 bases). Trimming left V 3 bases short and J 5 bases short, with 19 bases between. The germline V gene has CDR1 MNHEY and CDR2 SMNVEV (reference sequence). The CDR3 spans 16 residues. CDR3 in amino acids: CASSFLGAGRAETQYF. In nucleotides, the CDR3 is TGTGCCAGCAGTTTTTTGGGGGCAGGGCGGGCGGAGACCCAGTACTTC.

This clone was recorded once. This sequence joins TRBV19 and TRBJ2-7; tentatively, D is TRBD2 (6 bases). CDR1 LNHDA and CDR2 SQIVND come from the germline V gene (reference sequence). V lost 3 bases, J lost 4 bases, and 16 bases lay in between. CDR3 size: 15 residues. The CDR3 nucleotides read TGTGCCAGTAGTATCTTTGCCGGGAGTGTGTACGAGCAGTACTTC. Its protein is CASSIFAGSVYEQYF.

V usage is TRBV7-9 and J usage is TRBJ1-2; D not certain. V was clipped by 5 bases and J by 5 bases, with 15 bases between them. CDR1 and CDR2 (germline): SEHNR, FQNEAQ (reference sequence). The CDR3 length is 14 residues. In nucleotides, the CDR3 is TGTGCCAGCAGCCCGCCGAGCCGCCAGTATGGCTACACCTTC. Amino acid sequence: CASSPPSRQYGYTF.